This T cell receptor (beta chain) emerged from a study of human T cells and chemical hapten exposure. Individual cDNA molecules received unique molecular identifiers in the library. Per the original methods: Sequenced samples showed a median of around 100,000 TCRs each, with counts running from approximately 20,000 to 700,000. TCRdb reanalysed the RACE reads using MiXCR and keeps one entry per CDR3 protein. The V and J calls, along with clone size, are taken from TCRdb and not from the paper's own processing. The sample gives tens of thousands of distinct CDR3 sequences, about 3.7% of which show up once; 4.5% to 6.5% is in the top ten. This clonotype was seen repeatedly, ten times or more. Documented time point: healthy volunteer bleed at 6 weeks. The authors' total RNA extraction used unfractionated whole blood. CDR3 length: 17 residues. CDR1 and CDR2 from the germline V gene are MNHNY and SVGAGI (reference sequence). Trimming removed 5 bases from V and 0 bases from J, with 16 bases in between.

This receptor was taken from a human donor in good health. Some clones in this sample may be carry-over from other donors' samples. The gene calls are TRBV6-6 and TRBJ2-2; D ambiguous. Specimen: whole blood. The CDR3 loop is CASSRNPLPPNTGELFF. The CDR3 bases are TGTGCCAGCAGTCGCAACCCGCTGCCCCCGAACACCGGGGAGCTGTTTTTT.